A single sample is the source of the 9 T cell receptor beta chains below, sequenced in a study of cytomegalovirus exposure and HLA in healthy donors. The PCR had 60 Vbeta and 13 Jbeta primers. Sequencing was performed with immunoSEQ multiplex PCR; in TCRdb, only in-frame clones are kept and a portion is missing. The repertoire holds under 200,000 clones, with 75% as singletons. The sequencing sample was made of PBMCs. The receptors come from a male donor in good health and CMV-seronegative.

The chain has TRBV12-2 and TRBJ1-1; TRBD1, the table's D call, lacks a check against the DNA. TRBV12-2 is assigned pseudogene status. This CDR3 has 20 residues. The CDR3 loop reads CASRLLIPWTGHLGNTEAFF. The DNA for the CDR3 is TGTGCAAGTCGTCTCCTTATCCCCTGGACAGGACACCTTGGGAACACTGAAGCTTTCTTT.

The chain links TRBV7-2 to TRBJ2-2; 10 bases line up with TRBD2. The V and J ends lost 0 bases and 6 bases, in that order; junction bases with no gene match: 4. The germline V gene encodes CDR1 SGHTA and CDR2 FQGNSA. The CDR3 covers 16 residues. The DNA of the CDR3 is TGTGCCAGCAGCTTAGCGGGACTAGCGATGGCCGGGGAGCTGTTTTTT. Protein product: CASSLAGLAMAGELFF.

In its sample, this clone was seen a few times. The chain uses TRBV2 and TRBJ2-3; 10 positions agree with TRBD2. The CDR3 has 14 amino acids. Germline CDR1 is SNHLY and CDR2 is FYNNEI. Trimming cost V 8 bases and J 4 bases; bases outside gene matches: 6. The CDR3 DNA reads as TGTGCCAGCTTTCTAGCGGGGGTAGCAGATACGCAGTATTTT. Translation gives CASFLAGVADTQYF.

The rearrangement joins TRBV30 to TRBJ1-2; perhaps TRBD1 as D (5 bases). The V gene lost 4 bases and the J gene lost 4 bases, with 13 bases spanning the gap. CDR1 and CDR2 from the germline V gene are GTSNPN and SVGIG (reference sequence). The CDR3 is 13 residues long. The chain's CDR3 is CAWTQGPSYGYTF. The CDR3 coding sequence is TGTGCCTGGACTCAGGGCCCCAGCTATGGCTACACCTTC.

The chain links TRBV5-8 to TRBJ1-5; 8 positions agree with TRBD1. This CDR3 is built from 15 residues. The trim removed 2 bases at V and 4 bases at J, leaving 5 bases unmatched. Germline V gene lookup returns CDR1 SGHTS and CDR2 YDEGEE. CDR3 loop: CASSLGTGRNQPQHF. For the CDR3, the DNA is TGTGCCAGCAGCTTAGGGACAGGAAGGAATCAGCCCCAGCATTTT.

The CDR3 coding sequence is TGTGCCAGCAGTAGGGACAGGGGGAACCATGGCTACACCTTC. This sequence encodes CASSRDRGNHGYTF. The chain carries TRBV6-5 and TRBJ1-2, with 11 nucleotides matching TRBD1. The length of the CDR3 is 14 residues. Germline V CDR1 and CDR2: MNHEY, SVGAGI. V trimming: 5 bases; J trimming: 6 bases; junction bases outside the gene matches: 5.

J is TRBJ2-7 and V is TRBV11-2; 8 positions match TRBD1. The germline gives CDR1 SGHAT, CDR2 FQNNGV. Trimming took 4 bases from V and 1 from J; bases not matched to a gene: 12. CDR3 length: 17 residues. The CDR3 protein is CASSSIGQGMISYEQYF. The CDR3 DNA reads as TGTGCCAGCAGCTCAATCGGACAGGGAATGATTTCCTACGAGCAGTACTTC. Using reference TRBV11-2 and TRBJ2-7 for the parts outside the CDR3, the full variable domain is EAGVAQSPRYKIIEKRQSVAFWCNPISGHATLYWYQQILGQGPKLLIQFQNNGVVDDSQLPKDRFSAERLKGVDSTLKIQPAKLEDSAVYLCASSSIGQGMISYEQYFGPGTRLTVT.

The rearrangement joins TRBV5-1 to TRBJ2-1, with no clear D. CDR3 length: 15 residues. Germline assignment: CDR1 SGHRS and CDR2 YFSETQ. With 0 bases removed from V and 5 bases from J, the gap between germline ends came to 12 bases. The CDR3 sequence: CASSLEGRSNNEQFF. The CDR3 bases are TGCGCCAGCAGCTTGGAAGGCAGGTCCAACAATGAGCAGTTCTTC.

The CDR3 sequence: CASSTDRVPYEQYF. As DNA, the CDR3 is TGTGCCAGCAGCACTGACAGGGTCCCCTACGAGCAGTACTTC. The chain combines TRBV7-9 with TRBJ2-5; 7 nucleotides line up with TRBD1. The J call is in doubt because the DNA end fits TRBJ2-7 better. The V gene's germline CDR1 is SEHNR and CDR2 FQNEAQ (reference sequence). The CDR3 contains 14 residues.